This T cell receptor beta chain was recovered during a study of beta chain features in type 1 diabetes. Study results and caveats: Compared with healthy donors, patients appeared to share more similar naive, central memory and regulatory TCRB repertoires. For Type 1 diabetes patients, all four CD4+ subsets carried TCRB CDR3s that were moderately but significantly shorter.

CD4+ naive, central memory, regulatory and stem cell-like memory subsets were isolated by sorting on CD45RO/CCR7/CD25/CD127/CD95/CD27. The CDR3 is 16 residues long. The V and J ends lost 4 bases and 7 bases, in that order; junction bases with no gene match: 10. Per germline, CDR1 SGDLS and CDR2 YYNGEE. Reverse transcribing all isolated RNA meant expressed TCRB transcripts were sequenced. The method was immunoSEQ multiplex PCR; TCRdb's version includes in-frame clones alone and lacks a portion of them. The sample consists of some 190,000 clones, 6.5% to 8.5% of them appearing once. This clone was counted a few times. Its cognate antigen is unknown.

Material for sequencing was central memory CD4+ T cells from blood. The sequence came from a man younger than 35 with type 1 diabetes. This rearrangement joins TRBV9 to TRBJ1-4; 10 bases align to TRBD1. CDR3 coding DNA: TGTGCCAGCAGCCCCCCTGGGACAGGGGTGTTTGAAAAACTGTTTTTT. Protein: CASSPPGTGVFEKLFF.